One and the same sample provided the 27 T cell receptor beta chains below, sequenced in a study of regulatory and conventional T cells in RAG deficiency. Some clones are missing from TCRdb's copy, which holds only in-frame ones; the method was immunoSEQ multiplex PCR. Of about 1,000 clones listed, around 81% are singletons. Sequenced sample: CD8+ T cells sorted from blood. Receptors originate from a human donor with RAG deficiency presenting as severe combined immunodeficiency.

The chain carries TRBV20-1 and TRBJ1-2; D gene uncertain. The germline V gene encodes CDR1 DFQATT and CDR2 SNEGSKA (reference sequence). V gave up 3 bases and J gave up 5 bases, with 7 bases separating them. This CDR3 has 11 amino acids. The CDR3 DNA follows: TGCAGTGCTAGTCCGCGGTATGGCTACACCTTC. This encodes CSASPRYGYTF.

This sequence joins TRBV4-3 and TRBJ2-7; 7 nucleotides align to TRBD1. The germline V gene encodes CDR1 LGHNA and CDR2 YSLEER. The CDR3 is made up of 13 amino acids. The junction had 3 bases not matched to a gene; V was cut back by 4 bases and J by 3 bases. As DNA, the CDR3 is TGCGCCAGCAGCCTTGGGACAGTCTACGAGCAGTACTTC. Encoded protein: CASSLGTVYEQYF.

This chain joins TRBV28 and TRBJ1-1; D is ambiguous. There are 11 residues in the CDR3. V lost 8 bases and J lost 0, with 4 bases in between. CDR1 is MDHEN and CDR2 is SYDVKM in the germline V gene. Here the CDR3 reads CASLMNTEAFF. For the CDR3, the DNA is TGTGCCAGCCTCATGAACACTGAAGCTTTCTTT.

The chain couples TRBV2 to TRBJ2-1; D possibly uses TRBD1 or TRBD2 (5 bases each). The V end was cut by 1 base, the J end by 7 bases, with 14 bases between. Germline assignment: CDR1 SNHLY and CDR2 FYNNEI. The CDR3 loop spans 15 amino acids. The CDR3 loop is CASSEVGRDGNEQFF. The CDR3 DNA reads TGTGCCAGCAGTGAAGTAGGCAGGGACGGTAATGAGCAGTTCTTC.

The CDR3 loop is CASSLGGVSYEQYF. Written as DNA, the CDR3 is TGTGCCAGCAGCTTAGGAGGGGTCTCCTACGAGCAGTACTTC. The rearrangement uses TRBV7-8 and TRBJ2-7; D is perhaps TRBD1 or TRBD2 (5 bases each). The CDR3 contains 14 residues. Trimming took 1 base from V and 0 from J, leaving 7 bases between them. Per the germline V gene, CDR1 is SGHVS and CDR2 is FQNEAQ.

The rearrangement joins TRBV7-9 to TRBJ2-1; no reliable D call. This CDR3 is built from 14 residues. The germline CDR1 and CDR2 sequences are SEHNR and FQNEAQ (reference sequence). V lost 8 bases, J lost 0 bases, and 11 bases lay in between. CDR3 sequence: CASCCRSSYNEQFF. The DNA of the CDR3 is TGTGCCAGCTGTTGCAGGAGCTCCTACAATGAGCAGTTCTTC.

The chain couples TRBV6-6 to TRBJ2-7; weak D call: TRBD1 (5 bases). Germline V gives CDR1 MNHNY, CDR2 SVGAGI (reference sequence). Trimming removed 0 bases from V and 0 bases from J, with 9 bases in between. This CDR3 contains 15 residues. CDR3 DNA: TGTGCCAGCAGTTACTCCCAGGGTAGCTCCTACGAGCAGTACTTC. Its protein product is CASSYSQGSSYEQYF.

The chain uses TRBV7-9 and TRBJ1-1; tentative D call: TRBD1 (5 bases). This CDR3 spans 16 amino acids. V shed 2 bases and J shed 0 bases, with 13 bases lying between them. The germline CDR1 and CDR2 sequences are SEHNR and FQNEAQ (reference sequence). CDR3 amino acids: CASSLRGAGLNTEAFF. Written as DNA, the CDR3 is TGTGCCAGCAGCTTAAGGGGCGCAGGGTTGAACACTGAAGCTTTCTTT.

The rearrangement uses TRBV9 and TRBJ2-7; D could derive from TRBD1 or TRBD2 (6 bases each). V lost 0 bases and J 2 bases, leaving 12 bases between the germline ends. CDR1 and CDR2 from the germline V gene are SGDLS and YYNGEE. The CDR3 is 15 amino acids. The CDR3, as DNA: TGTGCCAGCAGCGTAGAGGGGGGAAGCCCCTACGAGCAGTACTTC. Its protein is CASSVEGGSPYEQYF.

The chain employs TRBV9 and TRBJ2-5; D gene uncertain. The V gene lost 0 bases and the J gene lost 5 bases, with 14 bases spanning the gap. Germline V gives CDR1 SGDLS, CDR2 YYNGEE. The CDR3 is made up of 15 amino acids. As DNA, the CDR3 is TGTGCCAGCAGCGTAGCCGGATTGTCGGGCGAGACCCAGTACTTC. It encodes CASSVAGLSGETQYF.

The CDR3 nucleotides read TGTGCCAGCAGCCCTTCCGCGAACACCGGGGAGCTGTTTTTT. This codes for CASSPSANTGELFF. J is TRBJ2-2 and V is TRBV27, with D unclear. The ends were cut back, 6 bases at V and 0 bases at J, with 8 bases in the middle. The CDR3 has 14 residues. In germline, CDR1 is MNHEY, CDR2 SMNVEV (reference sequence).

In this sample, this clone turned up once. V and J are TRBV27 and TRBJ1-2; D not resolved. Germline loops: CDR1 MNHEY, CDR2 SMNVEV (reference sequence). V lost 5 bases to trimming and J lost 8 bases, with 15 bases between them. The CDR3 has 13 amino acids. CDR3 nucleotide sequence: TGTGCCAGCAGTGATCCTGGGCAGTCAGGCTACACCTTC. This codes for CASSDPGQSGYTF.

This clone was detected only a few times. V and J are TRBV7-9 and TRBJ2-2, with 8 bases matching TRBD1. The CDR3 is 17 residues long. V lost 4 bases to trimming and J lost 6 bases; unmatched junction nucleotides: 13. Germline V gene data show CDR1 as SEHNR and CDR2 as FQNEAQ (reference sequence). For the CDR3, the DNA is TGTGCCAGCAGCTCCTCCCGAGGCAGGGGGCGGTCCGGGGAGCTGTTTTTT. This gives the protein CASSSSRGRGRSGELFF.

There are a few counts of this clone. The chain recombines TRBV27 with TRBJ2-4, with D uncertain. V dropped 5 bases and J dropped 0 bases, with 8 bases sitting between them. The CDR3 spans 14 residues. The V gene's germline CDR1 is MNHEY and CDR2 SMNVEV (reference sequence). The CDR3 sequence is CASSPRLAKNIQYF. CDR3 nucleotides: TGTGCCAGCAGTCCACGTCTAGCCAAAAACATTCAGTACTTC.

This clone was counted a single time. This chain links TRBV7-2 with TRBJ1-2; D perhaps matches TRBD1 (5 bases). CDR1 and CDR2 from the germline V gene are SGHTA and FQGNSA. The CDR3 covers 15 residues. The V end was cut by 1 base, the J end by 3 bases, with 12 bases between. In DNA form, the CDR3 reads TGTGCCAGCAGCTTAGGTTTTGGCAGGGACTATGGCTACACCTTC. This translates into CASSLGFGRDYGYTF.

V usage is TRBV4-2 and J usage is TRBJ2-7, with 8 bases matching TRBD1. V trimming: 3 bases; J trimming: 6 bases; junction bases outside the gene matches: 1. CDR1 is LGHNA and CDR2 is YNFKEQ in the germline V gene. The CDR3 has 12 amino acids. The CDR3, as DNA: TGTGCCAGCAGCCACAGGGGGCGCGAGCAGTACTTC. The encoded protein is CASSHRGREQYF.

V usage is TRBV19 and J usage is TRBJ2-2; 7 bases fit TRBD2. CDR3 length: 18 amino acids. The ends lost 3 bases at V and 6 bases at J; junction bases unmatched: 16. In germline, CDR1 is LNHDA, CDR2 SQIVND (reference sequence). The CDR3 loop reads CASSILPGRERPPGELFF. For the CDR3, the DNA is TGTGCCAGTAGTATCTTGCCGGGGAGGGAACGGCCTCCCGGGGAGCTGTTTTTT.

V usage is TRBV23-1 and J usage is TRBJ2-6; D gene unclear. TRBV23-1 is recorded as an ORF, its role being uncertain. The V and J ends lost 5 bases and 5 bases respectively, with 22 bases between them. The length of the CDR3 is 18 residues. In nucleotides, the CDR3 is TGCGCCAGCAGTAATAGTGGTACGCAACAAAGTCGGGCCAACGTCCTGACTTTC. It yields the protein CASSNSGTQQSRANVLTF.

V is TRBV5-4 and J is TRBJ2-7; TRBD1 matches 7 bases. In germline, CDR1 is SGHNT, CDR2 YYREEE (reference sequence). With 2 bases clipped from V and 3 bases from J, the junction kept 5 bases outside the gene matches. CDR3 length equals 14 residues. CDR3 coding DNA: TGTGCCAGCAGCTTTGGGACAGCCCTCTACGAGCAGTACTTC. Encoded protein: CASSFGTALYEQYF.

The chain recombines TRBV28 with TRBJ1-2; TRBD1 agrees at 7 bases. Germline CDR1 MDHEN, CDR2 SYDVKM. This CDR3 region has 15 residues. The V and J ends lost 2 bases and 8 bases, in that order; junction bases with no gene match: 11. CDR3 loop: CASSLGLTGARGYTF. For the CDR3, the DNA is TGTGCCAGCAGTTTAGGTCTTACAGGGGCGCGGGGCTACACCTTC.

The rearrangement links TRBV30 to TRBJ2-7, with TRBD1 matching over 9 bases. Germline V gene sequence: CDR1 GTSNPN, CDR2 SVGIG (reference sequence). CDR3 length: 15 residues. J was trimmed by 3 bases and V by 3 bases; bases with no gene match: 9. The CDR3 here is CAWSQPPGQGYEQYF. For the CDR3, the DNA is TGTGCCTGGAGCCAACCCCCGGGACAGGGCTACGAGCAGTACTTC.

J is TRBJ2-6 and V is TRBV4-3, with D perhaps assigned TRBD1 or TRBD2 (5 bases each). The CDR3 has 17 amino acids. Looked up from germline, CDR1 is LGHNA and CDR2 is YSLEER. V gave up 6 bases and J gave up 0 bases, with 15 bases separating them. In DNA, the CDR3 is TGCGCCAGCAGTCTCGGGACGGCCGGCTCTGGGGCCAACGTCCTGACTTTC. Residues: CASSLGTAGSGANVLTF.

This clone occurred a few times. The chain uses TRBV9 and TRBJ2-1; 8 bases match TRBD1. This CDR3 has 18 residues. Germline V lookup: CDR1 SGDLS, CDR2 YYNGEE. V was pared by 0 bases and J by 8 bases, with 16 bases of the junction left unmatched. For the CDR3, the DNA is TGTGCCAGCAGCGTAGCTACCGGAAATAGACAGGGGAAGGATGAGCAGTTCTTC. It codes for CASSVATGNRQGKDEQFF.

V is TRBV9 and J is TRBJ2-6; the match to TRBD2 covers 10 bases. The CDR3 contains 17 residues. CDR1 is SGDLS, CDR2 YYNGEE, per germline. Unmatched junction bases numbered 5, after V lost 2 bases and J lost 3 bases. CDR3 loop: CASSVQAGGRGANVLTF. DNA for the CDR3: TGTGCCAGCAGCGTGCAAGCGGGGGGGCGTGGGGCCAACGTCCTGACTTTC.

The chain couples TRBV30 to TRBJ2-5; unclear D gene. Germline CDR1 GTSNPN, CDR2 SVGIG (reference sequence). V was trimmed by 0 bases and J by 3 bases, leaving 8 bases between them. This CDR3 is built from 13 residues. This chain's CDR3 is CAWSVWGKETQYF. The CDR3 region has the DNA TGTGCCTGGAGTGTCTGGGGAAAAGAGACCCAGTACTTC.

V is TRBV28 and J is TRBJ2-3, with D hard to call. Trimming took off 6 bases at V and 4 bases at J, with 11 bases between the two ends. The CDR3 has 13 amino acids. Per germline, CDR1 MDHEN and CDR2 SYDVKM. Written as DNA, the CDR3 is TGTGCCAGCAGGCACGGACCAGCAGATACGCAGTATTTT. Translating gives CASRHGPADTQYF.

The CDR3 bases are TGCGCCAGCAGCCAAGGGGCTTTCTTT. Translating gives CASSQGAFF. This chain uses TRBV4-1 with TRBJ1-1; D is unresolved. V was shortened by 1 base and J by 11 bases, with 2 bases between the two germline ends. Germline CDR1 and CDR2: MGHRA and YSYEKL. This CDR3 region has 9 residues.